This paragraph covers one TCR beta chain sequence. The specificity of this receptor is unknown. Within one base of it there is no much larger clone, and no base qualities were kept. The data stem from a study of blood T cell repertoires in COVID-19 (dated by TCRdb to about 2020). About the investigation overall: Samples from collaborators originated in the United States, Italy and Spain and spanned both the acute and convalescent phases of COVID-19. The material from the prospective study consisted of cDNA or gDNA derived from T cells, B-cell-depleted T cells, or PBMCs. The repertoires were made available in a free public database intended to serve as a resource for research on the immune response to SARS-CoV-2. HLA class I and class II types, where available, came from metadata supplied by the sample provider rather than from assay-based typing. Samples came from the ongoing ImmuneRACE study (first 160 participants) plus 1,254 subjects from 6 global collaborators. Deeply sampled blood TCRbeta repertoires from subjects exposed to, actively infected with, or recovered from COVID-19 were included in the dataset. The sample metadata nearly always contained a de-identified subject ID, COVID-19 status, age in years and sex. Broader findings and caveats from the paper: The amount of clinical and demographic metadata varied by source and participant and was provided uncurated.

Germline trimming amounts to 3 bases on V and 7 bases on J, with 7 as the count of junction bases outside the gene matches. The CDR3 goes from the cysteine to the phenylalanine over 15 residues. Only CDR3 DNA remains: 45 bases, in frame from the first base. Reading the germline V gene gives CDR1 SNHLY and CDR2 FYNNEI. The immunoSEQ Assay, a bias-controlled multiplex PCR, was used to amplify TCRbeta CDR3 regions from genomic DNA. Per the authors' processing: The number of nucleated cells in each sample was estimated from the amplification of reference gene primers within the assay. To quantify the absolute abundance of each unique TCRbeta CDR3 rearrangement, sequence reads were collapsed and filtered. For each sample, productive Simpson clonality was calculated as the square root of Simpson's diversity index across productive rearrangements. The table comes from immuneACCESS by way of TCRdb, which keeps in-frame sequences with V and J called. Part of the clones is missing from these tables; in studies checked, under half for an unresolved V gene and the rest for unknown reasons. The DNA gave D and trimming, while V, J and clone size come from that table. The sample profile shows over 200,000 clones; around nine tenths of them were found once. Around 1.5% of the sample is in the top ten clones.

Collaborating institutions collected whole blood in K2EDTA tubes following their own protocols. For TCRbeta analysis, collaborators shipped samples in one of three forms: frozen whole blood, isolated PBMCs, or DNA extracted from either of those sample types. The V and J segments used are TRBV2 and TRBJ2-2; TRBD2 matches 8 bases in the middle. This TCR was sampled from a man between 18 and 35 years old with active or convalescent COVID-19. Sequenced sample: peripheral blood. In nucleotides, the sequence is TGTGCCAGCAGTGATCCCGGGAGGGCCGTCGGGGAGCTGTTTTTT. Its protein is CASSDPGRAVGELFF.